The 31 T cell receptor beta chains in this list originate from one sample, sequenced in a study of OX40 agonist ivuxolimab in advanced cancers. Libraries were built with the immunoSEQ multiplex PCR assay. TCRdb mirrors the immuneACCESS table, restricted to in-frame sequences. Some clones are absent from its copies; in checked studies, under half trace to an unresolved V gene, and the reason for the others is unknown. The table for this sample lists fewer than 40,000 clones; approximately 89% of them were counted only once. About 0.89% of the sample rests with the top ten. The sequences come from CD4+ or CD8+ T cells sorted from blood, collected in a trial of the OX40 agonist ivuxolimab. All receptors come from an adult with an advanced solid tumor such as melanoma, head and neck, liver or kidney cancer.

CDR3 region: CASSLSGTNEKLFF. In nucleotides, the CDR3 is TGCGCCAGCAGCTTGAGTGGGACTAATGAAAAACTGTTTTTT. The chain couples TRBV5-1 to TRBJ1-4, with no clear D. Germline V gene data show CDR1 as SGHRS and CDR2 as YFSETQ. Trimming cost V 1 base and J 2 bases, with 6 bases left between them. The CDR3 contains 14 residues.

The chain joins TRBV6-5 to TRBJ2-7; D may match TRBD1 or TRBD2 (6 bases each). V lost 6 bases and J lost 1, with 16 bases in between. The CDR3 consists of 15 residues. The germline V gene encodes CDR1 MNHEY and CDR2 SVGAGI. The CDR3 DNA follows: TGTGCCAGCAGGAGGGGGGCCCCCGGGTCCTACGAGCAGTACTTC. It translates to CASRRGAPGSYEQYF.

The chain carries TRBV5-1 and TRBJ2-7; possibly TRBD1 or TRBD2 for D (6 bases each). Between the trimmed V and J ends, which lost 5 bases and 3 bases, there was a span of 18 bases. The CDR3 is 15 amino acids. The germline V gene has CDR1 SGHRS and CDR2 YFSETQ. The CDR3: CASREGGGRNYEQYF. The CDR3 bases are TGCGCCAGCAGAGAGGGGGGCGGACGGAACTACGAGCAGTACTTC. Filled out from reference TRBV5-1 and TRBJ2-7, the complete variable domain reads KAGVTQTPRYLIKTRGQQVTLSCSPISGHRSVSWYQQTPGQGLQFLFEYFSETQRNKGNFPGRFSGRQFSNSRSEMNVSTLELGDSALYLCASREGGGRNYEQYFGPGTRLTVT.

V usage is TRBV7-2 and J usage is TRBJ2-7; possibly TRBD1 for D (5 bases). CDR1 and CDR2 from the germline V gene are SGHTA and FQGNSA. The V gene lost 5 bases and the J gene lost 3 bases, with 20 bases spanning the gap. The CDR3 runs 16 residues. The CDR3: CASSKILGRANYEQYF. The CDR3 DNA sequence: TGTGCCAGCAGCAAAATTCTTGGCAGGGCCAACTACGAGCAGTACTTC.

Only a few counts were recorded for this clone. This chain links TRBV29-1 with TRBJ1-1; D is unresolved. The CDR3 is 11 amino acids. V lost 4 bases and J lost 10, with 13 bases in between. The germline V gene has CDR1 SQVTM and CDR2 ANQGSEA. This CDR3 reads CSVASKVGAFF. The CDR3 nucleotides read TGCAGCGTTGCTTCGAAGGTCGGAGCTTTCTTT. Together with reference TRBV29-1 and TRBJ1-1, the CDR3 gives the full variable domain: SAVISQKPSRDICQRGTSLTIQCQVDSQVTMMFWYRQQPGQSLTLIATANQGSEATYESGFVIDKFPISRPNLTFSTLTVSNMSPEDSSIYLCSVASKVGAFFGQGTRLTVV.

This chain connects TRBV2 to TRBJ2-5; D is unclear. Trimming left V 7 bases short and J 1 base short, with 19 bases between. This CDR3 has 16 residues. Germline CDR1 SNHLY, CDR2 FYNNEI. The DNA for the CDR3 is TGTGCCAGCATCCTAGACTTAGGCCGCTTCCAAGAGACCCAGTACTTC. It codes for CASILDLGRFQETQYF.

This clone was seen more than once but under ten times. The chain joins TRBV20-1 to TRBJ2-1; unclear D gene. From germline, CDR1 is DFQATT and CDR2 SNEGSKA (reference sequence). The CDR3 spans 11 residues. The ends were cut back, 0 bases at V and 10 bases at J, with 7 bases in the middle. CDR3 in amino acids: CSARDQAEQFF. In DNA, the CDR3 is TGCAGTGCTAGAGATCAGGCAGAGCAGTTCTTC.

The CDR3 DNA sequence: TGTGCCAGCAGCCGGGGGACTAGCCTCCCGACCCAGTACTTC. Translation: CASSRGTSLPTQYF. The rearrangement joins TRBV7-9 to TRBJ2-5; 9 nucleotides agree with TRBD2. The CDR3 length is 14 residues. Germline lookup yields CDR1 SEHNR and CDR2 FQNEAQ (reference sequence). Trimming removed 5 bases from V and 7 bases from J; junction bases left unmatched: 8. Combining the CDR3 with reference TRBV7-9 and TRBJ2-5 gives the whole variable domain DTGVSQNPRHKITKRGQNVTFRCDPISEHNRLYWYRQTLGQGPEFLTYFQNEAQLEKSRLLSDRFSAERPKGSFSTLEIQRTEQGDSAMYLCASSRGTSLPTQYFGPGTRLLVL.

CDR3 DNA: TGTGCCAGCAGTGAAGAAGTATTCCTTAACTATGGCTACACCTTC. This encodes CASSEEVFLNYGYTF. V gene TRBV6-1 combines with J gene TRBJ1-2, with unresolved D. V was clipped by 1 base and J by 1 base, with 10 bases between them. This CDR3 contains 15 residues. Germline CDR1 MNHNS, CDR2 SASEGT.

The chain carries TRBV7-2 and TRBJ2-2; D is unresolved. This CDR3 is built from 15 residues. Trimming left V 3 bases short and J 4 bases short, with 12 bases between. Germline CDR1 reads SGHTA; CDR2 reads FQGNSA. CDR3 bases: TGTGCCAGCAGCTTGAGTCTAGTTGGCACCGGGGAGCTGTTTTTT. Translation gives CASSLSLVGTGELFF.

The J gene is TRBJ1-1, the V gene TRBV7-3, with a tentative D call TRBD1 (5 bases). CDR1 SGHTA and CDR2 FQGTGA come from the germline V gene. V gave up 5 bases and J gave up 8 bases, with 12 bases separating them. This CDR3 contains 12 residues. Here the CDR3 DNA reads TGTGCCAGCAGCAGGGACGGATTAGAAGCTTTCTTT. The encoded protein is CASSRDGLEAFF. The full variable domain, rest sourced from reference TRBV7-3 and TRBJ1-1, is GAGVSQTPSNKVTEKGKYVELRCDPISGHTALYWYRQSLGQGPEFLIYFQGTGAADDSGLPNDRFFAVRPEGSVSTLKIQRTERGDSAVYLCASSRDGLEAFFGQGTRLTVV.

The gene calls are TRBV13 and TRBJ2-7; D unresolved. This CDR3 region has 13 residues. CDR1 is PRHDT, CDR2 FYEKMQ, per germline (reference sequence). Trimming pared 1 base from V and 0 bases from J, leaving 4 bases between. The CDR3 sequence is CASSLADSYEQYF. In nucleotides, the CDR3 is TGTGCCAGCAGCTTAGCAGACTCCTACGAGCAGTACTTC. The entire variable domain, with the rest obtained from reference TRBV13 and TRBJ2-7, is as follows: AAGVIQSPRHLIKEKRETATLKCYPIPRHDTVYWYQQGPGQDPQFLISFYEKMQSDKGSIPDRFSAQQFSDYHSELNMSSLELGDSALYFCASSLADSYEQYFGPGTRLTVT.

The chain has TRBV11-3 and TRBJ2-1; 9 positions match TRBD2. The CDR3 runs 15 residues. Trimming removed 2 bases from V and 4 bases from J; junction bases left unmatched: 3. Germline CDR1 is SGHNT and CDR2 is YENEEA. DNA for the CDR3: TGTGCCAGCAGCTTATCACTAGCGGGTTACAATGAGCAGTTCTTC. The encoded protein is CASSLSLAGYNEQFF.

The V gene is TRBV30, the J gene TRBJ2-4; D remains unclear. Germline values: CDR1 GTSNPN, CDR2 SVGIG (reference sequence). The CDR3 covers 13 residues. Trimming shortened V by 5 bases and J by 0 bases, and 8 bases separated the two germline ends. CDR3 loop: CAWEPLAKNIQYF. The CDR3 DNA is TGTGCCTGGGAGCCATTAGCCAAAAACATTCAGTACTTC.

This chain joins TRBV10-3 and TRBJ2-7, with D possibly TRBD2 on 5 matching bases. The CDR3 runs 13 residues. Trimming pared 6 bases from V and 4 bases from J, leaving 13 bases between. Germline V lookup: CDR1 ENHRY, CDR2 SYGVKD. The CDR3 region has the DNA TGTGCCATCAGGGAAGAGGGCCGATACGAGCAGTACTTC. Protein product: CAIREEGRYEQYF.

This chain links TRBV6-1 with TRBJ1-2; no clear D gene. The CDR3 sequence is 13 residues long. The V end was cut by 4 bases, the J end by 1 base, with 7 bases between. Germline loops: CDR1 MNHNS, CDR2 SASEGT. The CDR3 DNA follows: TGTGCCAGCAGTGCCAAACTTAACTATGGCTACACCTTC. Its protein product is CASSAKLNYGYTF.

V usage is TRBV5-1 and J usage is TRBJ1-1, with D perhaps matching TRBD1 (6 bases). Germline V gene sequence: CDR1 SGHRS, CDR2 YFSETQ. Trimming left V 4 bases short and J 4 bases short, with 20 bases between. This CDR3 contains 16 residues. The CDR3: CASSPGQSRRGTEAFF. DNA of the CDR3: TGCGCCAGCAGCCCCGGACAGTCCCGGAGGGGCACTGAAGCTTTCTTT. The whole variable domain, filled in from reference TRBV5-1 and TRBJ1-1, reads KAGVTQTPRYLIKTRGQQVTLSCSPISGHRSVSWYQQTPGQGLQFLFEYFSETQRNKGNFPGRFSGRQFSNSRSEMNVSTLELGDSALYLCASSPGQSRRGTEAFFGQGTRLTVV.

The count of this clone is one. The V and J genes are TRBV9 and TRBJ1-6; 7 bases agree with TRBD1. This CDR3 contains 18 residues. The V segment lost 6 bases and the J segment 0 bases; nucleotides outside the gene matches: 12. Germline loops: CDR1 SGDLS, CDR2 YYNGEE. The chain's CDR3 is CASNSDPGQSSYNSPLHF. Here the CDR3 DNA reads TGTGCCAGCAACTCCGACCCGGGACAGAGCTCCTATAATTCACCCCTCCACTTT.

The CDR3 loop is CASSDVGPAGDEQFF. The CDR3 region has the DNA TGTGCCAGCAGTGACGTCGGTCCGGCCGGGGATGAGCAGTTCTTC. The chain is built from TRBV2 and TRBJ2-1, with a weak D call TRBD2 (5 bases). This CDR3 contains 15 residues. CDR1 and CDR2 from the germline V gene are SNHLY and FYNNEI. Deletions cut 3 bases from V and 8 bases from J, with 17 bases between.

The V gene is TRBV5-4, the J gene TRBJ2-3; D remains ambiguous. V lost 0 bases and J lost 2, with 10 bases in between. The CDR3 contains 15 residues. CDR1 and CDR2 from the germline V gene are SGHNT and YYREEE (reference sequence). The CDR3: CASSLAVKSTDTQYF. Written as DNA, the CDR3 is TGTGCCAGCAGCTTGGCCGTGAAGTCCACAGATACGCAGTATTTT.

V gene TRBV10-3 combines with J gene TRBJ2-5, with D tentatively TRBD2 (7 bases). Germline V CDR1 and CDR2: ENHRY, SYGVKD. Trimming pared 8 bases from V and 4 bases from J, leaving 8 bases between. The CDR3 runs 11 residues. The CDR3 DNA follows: TGTGCCATCGGGGGGGCAGAGACCCAGTACTTC. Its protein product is CAIGGAETQYF.

The CDR3 sequence: CASSFGTGVTDTQYF. The CDR3 coding sequence is TGTGCCAGCAGCTTTGGGACAGGGGTGACAGATACGCAGTATTTT. The chain links TRBV5-6 to TRBJ2-3, with 10 bases lining up with TRBD1. The CDR3 has 15 amino acids. V was clipped by 2 bases and J by 3 bases; unmatched bases: 3. Germline-derived CDR1 and CDR2 are SGHDT and YYEEEE.

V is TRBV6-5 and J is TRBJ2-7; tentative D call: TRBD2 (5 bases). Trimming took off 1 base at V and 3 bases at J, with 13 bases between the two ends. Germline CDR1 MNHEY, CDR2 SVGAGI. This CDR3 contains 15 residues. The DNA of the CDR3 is TGTGCCAGCAGTTACTTTCTAGCCGGGGACTACGAGCAGTACTTC. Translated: CASSYFLAGDYEQYF.

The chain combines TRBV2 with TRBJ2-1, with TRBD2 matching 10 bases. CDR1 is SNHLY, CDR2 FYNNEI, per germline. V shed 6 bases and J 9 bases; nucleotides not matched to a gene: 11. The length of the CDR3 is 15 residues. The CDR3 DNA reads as TGTGCCAGCAGGAATATAGCGGGAGGAGGAGGTGAGCAGTTCTTC. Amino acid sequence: CASRNIAGGGGEQFF.

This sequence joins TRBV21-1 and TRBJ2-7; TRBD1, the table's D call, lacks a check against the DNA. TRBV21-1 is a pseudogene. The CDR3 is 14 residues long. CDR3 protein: CASSSGDRSAEQYF. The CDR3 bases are TGTGCCAGCAGCAGTGGGGACAGGTCCGCCGAGCAGTACTTC.

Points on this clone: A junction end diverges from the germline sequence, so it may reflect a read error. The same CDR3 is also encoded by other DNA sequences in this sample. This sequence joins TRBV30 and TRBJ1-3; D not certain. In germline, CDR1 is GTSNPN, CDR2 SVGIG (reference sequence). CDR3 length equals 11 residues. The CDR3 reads CAWTLGDTIYF. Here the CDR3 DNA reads TGCGCCTGGACCCTCGGGGACACCATATATTTT.

The CDR3 region is CASSQGLQTGELFF. The CDR3 nucleotides are TGCGCCAGCAGCCAAGGGTTACAGACCGGGGAGCTGTTTTTT. The chain employs TRBV4-1 and TRBJ2-2; no definite D call. V was trimmed by 1 base and J by 5 bases, leaving 8 bases between them. Germline CDR1 and CDR2: MGHRA and YSYEKL. The CDR3 sequence is 14 residues long.

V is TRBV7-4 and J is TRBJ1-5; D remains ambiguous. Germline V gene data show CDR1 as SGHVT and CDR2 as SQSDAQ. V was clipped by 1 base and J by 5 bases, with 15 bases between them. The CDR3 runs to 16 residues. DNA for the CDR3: TGTGCCAGCAGCTTAGAAGGAATTGGTCTTTATCAGCCCCAGCATTTT. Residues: CASSLEGIGLYQPQHF.

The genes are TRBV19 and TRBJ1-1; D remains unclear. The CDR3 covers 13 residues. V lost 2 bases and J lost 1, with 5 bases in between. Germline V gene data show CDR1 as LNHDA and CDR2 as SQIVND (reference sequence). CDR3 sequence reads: CASSIPGNTEAFF. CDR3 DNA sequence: TGTGCCAGTAGTATACCAGGGAACACTGAAGCTTTCTTT.

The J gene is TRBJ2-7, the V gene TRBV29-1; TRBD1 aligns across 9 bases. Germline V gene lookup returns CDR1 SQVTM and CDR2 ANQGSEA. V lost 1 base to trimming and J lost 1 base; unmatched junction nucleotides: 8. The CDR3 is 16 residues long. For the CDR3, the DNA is TGCAGCGTTGAAGGGGCCCCGGGACAGGGATCCTACGAGCAGTACTTC. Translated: CSVEGAPGQGSYEQYF.

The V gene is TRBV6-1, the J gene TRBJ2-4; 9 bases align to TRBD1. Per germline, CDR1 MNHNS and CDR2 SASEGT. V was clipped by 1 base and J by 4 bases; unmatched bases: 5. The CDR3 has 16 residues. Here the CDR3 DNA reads TGTGCCAGCAGTGAAGGGGGACAGGGTACTAAAAACATTCAGTACTTC. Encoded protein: CASSEGGQGTKNIQYF.